A selection of T cell receptor beta chains follows, all from one sample in a study of neurological immune-mediated disorders. TCRdb independently ran MiXCR on the 5' RACE reads; one entry per CDR3 protein. The sample holds approximately 30,000 distinct CDR3 sequences, around 21% seen once. What was sequenced was PBMCs. These receptors were collected from a woman in her sixties in good health. CDR3s include the opening cysteine and the closing phenylalanine or tryptophan. The D gene is left open where the match is weak. Clone size, where shown, is once, few, many, or a class for clones that have expanded.

CDR3 DNA,CDR3 protein,clone size,V gene,D gene,J gene
TGCAGTGCAAGCGATACGGACGGACTAGGCGATATCTACAATGAGCAGTTCTTC,CSASDTDGLGDIYNEQFF,many,TRBV20-1,TRBD2,TRBJ2-1
TGTGCCAGTAGTACTGATGAAAAACTGTTTTTT,CASSTDEKLFF,few,TRBV19,-,TRBJ1-4
TGTGCCAGCAGTTACTCGAGACAGGGGGCCTACGAGCAGTACTTC,CASSYSRQGAYEQYF,many,TRBV6-5,TRBD1,TRBJ2-7
TGTGCCAGCTCAACAGGCCCCAATCAGCCCCAGCATTTT,CASSTGPNQPQHF,many,TRBV7-2,-,TRBJ1-5
TGTGCCAGCAACCCTGGGACCCGCGATCAGCCCCAGCATTTT,CASNPGTRDQPQHF,few,TRBV6-5,-,TRBJ1-5
TGCAGCGTTGATGAGGTTATTGAGCAGTTCTTC,CSVDEVIEQFF,-,TRBV29-1,-,TRBJ2-1
TGTGCCAGCAGTCCAAAGTACACCCAGTACTTC,CASSPKYTQYF,many,TRBV28,-,TRBJ2-5
TGTGCCAGCAGCGTAGGACTTGTGGGCCCCTACGAGCAGTACTTC,CASSVGLVGPYEQYF,-,TRBV9,-,TRBJ2-7
TGCGCCAGCAAAAACACCCTTTCTGCAACTAATGAAAAACTGTTTTTT,CASKNTLSATNEKLFF,many,TRBV5-1,-,TRBJ1-4
TGTGCCAGCAGCTCCGAACGCAATTATAATGAAAAACTGTTTTTT,CASSSERNYNEKLFF,many,TRBV7-9,-,TRBJ1-4
TGCGCCAGCAGCTTGGACCCGGGGGGCGCTGAAGCTTTCTTT,CASSLDPGGAEAFF,-,TRBV5-1,-,TRBJ1-1
TGTGCCAGCAGTGATCTTAGTGGGTGGCGAAACGAGCAGTACTTC,CASSDLSGWRNEQYF,many,TRBV27,-,TRBJ2-7
TGTGCCAGCAGCCAAGGGGGACGCTACGAGCAGTACTTC,CASSQGGRYEQYF,many,TRBV3-1,-,TRBJ2-7